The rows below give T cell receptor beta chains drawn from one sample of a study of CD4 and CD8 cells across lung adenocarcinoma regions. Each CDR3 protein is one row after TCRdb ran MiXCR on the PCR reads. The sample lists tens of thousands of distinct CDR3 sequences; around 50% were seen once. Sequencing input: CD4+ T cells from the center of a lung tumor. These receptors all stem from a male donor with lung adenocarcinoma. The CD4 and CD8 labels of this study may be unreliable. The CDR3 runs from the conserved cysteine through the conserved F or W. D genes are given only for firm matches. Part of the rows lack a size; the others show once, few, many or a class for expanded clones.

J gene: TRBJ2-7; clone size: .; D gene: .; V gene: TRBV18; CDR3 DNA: TGTGCCAGCTCTCGGGACACGGGGTACCCCTACGAGCAGTACTTC; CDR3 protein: CASSRDTGYPYEQYF
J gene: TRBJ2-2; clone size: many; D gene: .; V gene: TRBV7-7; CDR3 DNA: TGTGCTAGCAGCTTAGTTGGGGGAGTCCCCGGGGAGCTGTTTTTT; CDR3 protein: CASSLVGGVPGELFF
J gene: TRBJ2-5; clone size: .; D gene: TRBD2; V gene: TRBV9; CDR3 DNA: TGTGCCAGCAGCGCAGGTAGCGGGACGGGTCAAGAGACCCAGTACTTC; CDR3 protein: CASSAGSGTGQETQYF
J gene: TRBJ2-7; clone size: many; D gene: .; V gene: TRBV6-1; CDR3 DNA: TGTGCCAGCAGCAGAGCGGACAGATCAATTCCGAACGAGCAGTACTTC; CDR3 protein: CASSRADRSIPNEQYF
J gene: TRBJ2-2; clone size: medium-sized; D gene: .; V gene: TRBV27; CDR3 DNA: TGTGCCAGCAGTTTAGAAGTGAGGACCGGGGAGCTGTTTTTT; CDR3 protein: CASSLEVRTGELFF
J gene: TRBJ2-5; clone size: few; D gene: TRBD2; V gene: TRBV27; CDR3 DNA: TGTGCGGGCAGCGGGGGCGGGGACCAAAAGACCCAGTACTTC; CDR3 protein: CAGSGGGDQKTQYF
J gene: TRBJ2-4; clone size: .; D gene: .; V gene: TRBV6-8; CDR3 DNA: TGTGCCGTCTGTGGGACTTGCGCCAAAAACATTCAGTACTTC; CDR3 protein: CAVCGTCAKNIQYF
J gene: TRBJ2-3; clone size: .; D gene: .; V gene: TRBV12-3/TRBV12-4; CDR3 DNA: .; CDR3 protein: CALRGCGRVGTGSNGPDTQYF
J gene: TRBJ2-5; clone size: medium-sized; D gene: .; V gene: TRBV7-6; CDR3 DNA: TGTGCCAGCAGCTTAGCCATGGAGACCCAGTACTTC; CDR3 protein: CASSLAMETQYF
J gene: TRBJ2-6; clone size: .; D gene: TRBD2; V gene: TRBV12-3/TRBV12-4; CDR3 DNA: TGTGCCAGCAGTCCCGCCGGGGGGATCGGGGCCAACGTCCTGACTTTC; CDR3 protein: CASSPAGGIGANVLTF
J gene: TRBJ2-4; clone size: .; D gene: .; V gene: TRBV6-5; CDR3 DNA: TGTGCCAGCAGTTACAGGGCCAAAAACATTCAGTACTTC; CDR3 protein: CASSYRAKNIQYF
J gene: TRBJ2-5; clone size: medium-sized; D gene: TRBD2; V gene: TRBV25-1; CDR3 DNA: TGTGCCAGCAGGACAGCGGGAGGGGGGGGAGAGACCCAGTACTTC; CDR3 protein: CASRTAGGGGETQYF
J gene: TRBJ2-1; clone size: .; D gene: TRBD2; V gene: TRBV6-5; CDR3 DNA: TGTGCCAGCAGTTCCGCGGGAGCCCGGAATGAGCAGTTCTTC; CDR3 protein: CASSSAGARNEQFF
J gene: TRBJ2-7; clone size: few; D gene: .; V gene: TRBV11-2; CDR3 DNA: TGTGCCAGCAGCTTAGGACACACGCCCTACGAGCAGTACTTC; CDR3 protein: CASSLGHTPYEQYF
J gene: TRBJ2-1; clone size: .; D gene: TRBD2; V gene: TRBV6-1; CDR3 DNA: TGTGCCAGCAGTCGCGGCGGGGGGACGAAATCGACCTTATACAATGAGCAGTTCTTC; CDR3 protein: CASSRGGGTKSTLYNEQFF
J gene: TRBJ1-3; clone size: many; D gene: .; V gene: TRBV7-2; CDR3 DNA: TGTGCCAGCAGCTTAGTACACGGCTCTGGAAACACCATATATTTT; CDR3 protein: CASSLVHGSGNTIYF
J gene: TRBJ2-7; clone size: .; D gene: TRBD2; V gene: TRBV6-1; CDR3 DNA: TGTGCCAGCAGTGAAGAGTACCTAGCGGGATTTAACAATGAGCAGTACTTC; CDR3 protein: CASSEEYLAGFNNEQYF
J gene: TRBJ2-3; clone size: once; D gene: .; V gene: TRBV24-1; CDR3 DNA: TGTGCCACCAGTGATAGGGGATCTGTGCGCACAGATACGCAGTATTTT; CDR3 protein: CATSDRGSVRTDTQYF
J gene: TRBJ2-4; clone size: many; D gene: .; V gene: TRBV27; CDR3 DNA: TGTGCCAGCAGGTCGGGTGCGGCCAAAAACATTCAGTACTTC; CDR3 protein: CASRSGAAKNIQYF
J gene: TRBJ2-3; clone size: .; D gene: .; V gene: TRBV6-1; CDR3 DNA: TGTGCCACCGGCTTGCGGGCGGTGAGCACAGATGCGCAGTATTTT; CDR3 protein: CATGLRAVSTDAQYF
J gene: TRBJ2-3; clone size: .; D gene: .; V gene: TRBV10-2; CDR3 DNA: TGCGCCGGCAGTGGGTCCGAAGATACCCAGTATTTT; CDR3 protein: CAGSGSEDTQYF
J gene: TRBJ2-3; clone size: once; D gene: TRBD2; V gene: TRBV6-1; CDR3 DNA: TGTGCCAGCAGTCGACTAGCGGGCATAGTGACAGATACGCAGTATTTT; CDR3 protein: CASSRLAGIVTDTQYF
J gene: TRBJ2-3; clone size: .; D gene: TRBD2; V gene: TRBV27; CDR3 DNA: TGTGCCAGCAGTCCTGGCCGCGGGGGTTGTGGGCCAGATACCCAGTATTTT; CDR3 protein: CASSPGRGGCGPDTQYF
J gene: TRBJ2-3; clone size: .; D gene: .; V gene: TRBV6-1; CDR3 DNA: TGTGCCAGGGGACTCCAGGCTGTGATTACAGGGGCGCAGTATTTT; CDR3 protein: CARGLQAVITGAQYF
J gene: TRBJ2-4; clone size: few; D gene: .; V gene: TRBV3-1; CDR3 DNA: TGTGCCAGCAGCCAATATTCTCTCGCCGGCAAAAACATTCAGTACTTC; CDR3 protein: CASSQYSLAGKNIQYF
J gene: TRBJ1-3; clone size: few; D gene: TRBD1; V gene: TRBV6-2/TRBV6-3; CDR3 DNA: TGTGCCAGCAGTTCCCTCGACAGGGTTGGAAACACCATATATTTT; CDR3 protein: CASSSLDRVGNTIYF
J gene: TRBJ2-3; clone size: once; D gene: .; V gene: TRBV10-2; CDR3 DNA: TGCGCCAGCAGGACCGGGGCGGGGCGGGCGGGCGGGGGCCCAGATACGCAGTACTTT; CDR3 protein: CASRTGAGRAGGGPDTQYF
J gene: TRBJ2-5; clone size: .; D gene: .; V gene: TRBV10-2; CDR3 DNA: TGCGCCAGCAGTGAGACCGACCAAGAGACGCAGTACTTC; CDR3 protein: CASSETDQETQYF
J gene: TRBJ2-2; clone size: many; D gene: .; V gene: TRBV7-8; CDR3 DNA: TGTGCCAGCAGCTTAGTTGGTTTGGAAAACACCGGGGAGCTGTTTTTT; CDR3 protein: CASSLVGLENTGELFF
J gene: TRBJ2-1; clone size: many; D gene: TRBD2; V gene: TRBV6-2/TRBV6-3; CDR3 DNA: TGTGCCAGCAGTTACTCGACTAGCGGGAGTCGCGATGAGCAGTTCTTC; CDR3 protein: CASSYSTSGSRDEQFF
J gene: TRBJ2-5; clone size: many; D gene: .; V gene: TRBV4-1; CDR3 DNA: TGCGCCAGCAGCCAAGATCCGGGGGTGACAGAGACCCAGTACTTC; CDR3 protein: CASSQDPGVTETQYF
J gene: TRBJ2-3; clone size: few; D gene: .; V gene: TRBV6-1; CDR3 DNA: TGTGCCAGCAGTGAAGCTCTAGCCCGCACAGATACGCAGTATTTT; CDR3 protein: CASSEALARTDTQYF
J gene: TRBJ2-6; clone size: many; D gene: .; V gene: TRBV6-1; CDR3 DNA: TGTGCCAGCAGTGGAGCCGGGGCCAACGTCCTGACTTTC; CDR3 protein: CASSGAGANVLTF
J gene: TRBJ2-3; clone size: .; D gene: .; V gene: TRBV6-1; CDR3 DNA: TGTGCCAGGAGGCTCAGGGAAGGTCACAAAGAGACCCAGTACTTT; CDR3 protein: CARRLREGHKETQYF
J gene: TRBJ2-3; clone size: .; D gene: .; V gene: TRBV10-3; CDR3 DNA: TGTGCGGGGAGTGGGTGCATATCTACAGAGACGCAGTATTTT; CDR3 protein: CAGSGCISTETQYF
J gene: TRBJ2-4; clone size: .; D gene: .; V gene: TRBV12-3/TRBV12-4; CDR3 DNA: TGTGCCAGCAGTTTAGGTGGGGCTGGAGATATTCAGTATTTC; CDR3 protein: CASSLGGAGDIQYF